Listed below are T cell receptor beta chains from one sample, sequenced in a study of HIV-infected patients and healthy controls. One entry per CDR3 protein, called by TCRdb with MiXCR from the 5' RACE reads. Of about 18,000 distinct CDR3 sequences in the sample, under 9% were seen once. The sample here was blood, taken during antiretroviral therapy. The receptors come from an adult with HIV infection. The CDR3 runs from the conserved cysteine through the conserved F or W. Fields, in order: V gene, D gene, CDR3 length, J gene, clone size, CDR3 DNA, CDR3 protein. A D gene is named only where the DNA matches it firmly. The size entry is marked missing in some rows and otherwise reads once, few, many or a size class.

>TRBV7-9|-|15|TRBJ1-2|many
TGTGCCAGCAGCCCCCTTAGTTCGTATGGAATAGGCTACACCTTC
CASSPLSSYGIGYTF
>TRBV10-3|TRBD1|14|TRBJ2-7|many
TGTGCCAGTTTATCCGGGACAGGGGGCTACGAGCAGTACTTC
CASLSGTGGYEQYF
>TRBV18|-|17|TRBJ2-1|many
TGTGCCAGCTCACCAACAAGCGGAGGTAACTCCTACAATGAGCAGTTCTTC
CASSPTSGGNSYNEQFF
>TRBV10-3|-|13|TRBJ1-2|many
TGTGCCTTTAAAAGGGCACGACGCTATGGCTACACCTTC
CAFKRARRYGYTF
>TRBV6-6|-|11|TRBJ1-1|many
TGTGCCAGCAGCCATGCGGGTGAAGCTTTCTTT
CASSHAGEAFF
>TRBV11-2|-|15|TRBJ1-5|-
TGTGCCAGCAGCTTAGATATTCAGCCCAATCAGCCCCAGCATTTT
CASSLDIQPNQPQHF
>TRBV10-2|-|15|TRBJ2-7|few
TGCGCCAGCAGTGAGTGGACATTGAGCTCCTACGAGCAGTACTTC
CASSEWTLSSYEQYF
>TRBV25-1|TRBD2|13|TRBJ2-7|many
TGTGCCAGCAGGTCGGGGGAGGGCTACGAGCAGTACTTC
CASRSGEGYEQYF
>TRBV15|-|15|TRBJ2-7|few
TGTGCCACCAGCAAGGGAGGGACAGCCAAAGGTGAGCAGTACTTC
CATSKGGTAKGEQYF
>TRBV6-6|-|13|TRBJ2-7|many
TGTGCCAGCAGTTACTTACAGGCCTACGAGCAGTACTTC
CASSYLQAYEQYF
>TRBV29-1|TRBD2|14|TRBJ2-7|many
TGCAGCGCGACTGGACTAGCCCATTCCTACGAGCAGTACTTC
CSATGLAHSYEQYF
>TRBV11-2|-|16|TRBJ1-5|many
TGTGCCAGCAGCTATGGGTCCCCCGGGAGCAATCAGCCCCAGCATTTT
CASSYGSPGSNQPQHF
>TRBV14|-|14|TRBJ2-1|many
TGTGCCAGCAGCTCTCGGGGGTCATATGATGAGCAGTTCTTC
CASSSRGSYDEQFF
>TRBV14|-|17|TRBJ2-5|many
TGTGCCAGCAGCCGAAGAAGGGGGACGGATCCTGTAGGGACCCAGTACTTC
CASSRRRGTDPVGTQYF
>TRBV4-1|-|14|TRBJ2-7|few
TGCGCCAGCAGTCAGGAAGGACTGGCCTACGAGCAGTACTTC
CASSQEGLAYEQYF
>TRBV12-3/TRBV12-4|-|14|TRBJ1-1|many
TGTGCCAGCAGTTCACAGGGTTCCTCTACTGAAGCTTTCTTT
CASSSQGSSTEAFF
>TRBV6-6|-|16|TRBJ2-7|once
TGTGCCAGCAGTTACTCGAACGTGGTAGCAGGGTACGAGCAGTACTTC
CASSYSNVVAGYEQYF
>TRBV5-6|TRBD1|13|TRBJ2-4|many
TGTGCCAGCAGTTGGGACAGGGGTAACATTCAGTACTTC
CASSWDRGNIQYF
>TRBV2|-|17|TRBJ2-1|many
TGTGCCAGCATCGAAGCCCCCTGGAAGGGCCCCTACAATGAGCAGTTCTTC
CASIEAPWKGPYNEQFF
>TRBV27|-|12|TRBJ1-1|medium-sized
TGTGCCAGCAGCCGCCAGGGATCTGAAGCTTTCTTT
CASSRQGSEAFF
>TRBV29-1|-|13|TRBJ2-5|-
TGCAGCGTTAGGGCGGAGAACCAAGAGACCCAGTACTTC
CSVRAENQETQYF
>TRBV2|-|15|TRBJ2-7|few
TGTGCCAGCCCAGTCTCGGAGCGGTCGGATTACGAGCAGTACTTC
CASPVSERSDYEQYF
>TRBV7-6|-|13|TRBJ2-1|many
TGTGCCAGCACCCCGCGGGCCAGCGATGAGCAGTTCTTC
CASTPRASDEQFF
>TRBV6-1|TRBD2|14|TRBJ2-2|-
TGTGCCATTGAGCGGGAGGCGGTCACCGGGGAGCTGTTTTTT
CAIEREAVTGELFF
>TRBV7-3|-|14|TRBJ2-6|many
TGTGCCAGCAGCTTAAGTTCTGGGGCCAACGTCCTGACTTTC
CASSLSSGANVLTF
>TRBV7-8|-|14|TRBJ2-7|many
TGTGCCAGCAGCTTCAGGGACGGGTCGTACGAGCAGTACTTC
CASSFRDGSYEQYF
>TRBV19|-|14|TRBJ1-5|many
TGTGCCAGTAGACAGGAAGGGGGCAATCAGCCCCAGCATTTT
CASRQEGGNQPQHF
>TRBV28|-|15|TRBJ1-6|many
TGTGCCAGCAGTTGGGACAAGTTTTTTAATTCACCCCTCCACTTT
CASSWDKFFNSPLHF
>TRBV5-1|TRBD1|16|TRBJ1-6|medium-sized
TGCGCCAGCAGCTGGACAGGCTCGGCGTGGAATTCACCCCTCCACTTT
CASSWTGSAWNSPLHF
>TRBV30|-|14|TRBJ1-5|many
TGTGCCTGGAGTGACGGGGGGGGGAATCAGCCCCAGCATTTT
CAWSDGGGNQPQHF
>TRBV5-1|TRBD2|19|TRBJ2-1|many
TGCGCCAGCGCCCGGCGGGGACTAGCGGGAAGAGGACCCTACAATGAGCAGTTCTTC
CASARRGLAGRGPYNEQFF
>TRBV28|TRBD1|14|TRBJ2-3|many
TGTGCCAGCAGCCCTGGGACAGTGGGTGTTACGCAGTATTTT
CASSPGTVGVTQYF
>TRBV6-5|-|16|TRBJ1-3|many
TGTGCCAGCAGTTACTCCGGGGCCCGCTCTGGAAACACCATATATTTT
CASSYSGARSGNTIYF
>TRBV27|-|15|TRBJ2-5|many
TGTGCCAGCAGTCCGGGACCTTACAACAAAGAGACCCAGTACTTC
CASSPGPYNKETQYF
>TRBV2|TRBD2|14|TRBJ2-1|-
TGTGCCAGCAGGGTTAGCGGGGCCTACAATGAGCAGTTCTTC
CASRVSGAYNEQFF
>TRBV6-5|TRBD1|15|TRBJ2-2|few
TGTGCCAGCAGTACCGGGACAGGGGAAACCGGGGAGCTGTTTTTT
CASSTGTGETGELFF
>TRBV2|TRBD2|13|TRBJ2-1|many
TGTGCCAGCAGTGTTAGGGGTCGGGAGGCCCGGAACTTC
CASSVRGREARNF
>TRBV4-1|TRBD1|21|TRBJ1-1|once
TGCGCCAGCAGCCAAGCTCCGGGAACAGGGGCCCATCGAGGGGTGAACACTGAAGCTTTCTTT
CASSQAPGTGAHRGVNTEAFF
>TRBV28|-|12|TRBJ2-1|many
TGTGTGCTTCGGAGCTCCTACAATGAGCAGTTCTTC
CVLRSSYNEQFF
>TRBV5-1|-|13|TRBJ2-7|-
TGCGCCAGCAGCCAGGGGTATGGGGACGAGCAGTACTTC
CASSQGYGDEQYF
>TRBV3-1|TRBD1|14|TRBJ1-1|-
TGTGCCAGCAGCCAAGAGCAGGGGGGCACTGAAGCTTTCTTT
CASSQEQGGTEAFF
>TRBV5-8|TRBD2|16|TRBJ2-1|many
TGTGCCAGCAGCTTGCAGCGGGGGGGTACCTACAATGAGCAGTTCTTC
CASSLQRGGTYNEQFF